This TCR beta chain was found in a study of T cell responses to AZD1222 COVID-19 vaccine (dated by TCRdb to 2020 to 2022). Background for the entire study: Because spike-specific TCR depth and breadth did not differ between the two schedules, AZD1222 recipients who got a second dose at roughly 4 weeks were pooled with those who got a second dose at roughly 12 weeks. Trial participants were enrolled by age into subgroups of 18-55, 56-69 and 70-plus years, and around 150, 29 and 61 TCR-sequenced participants, respectively, were included in these subgroups. TCR sequencing covered some 240 trial participants: about 210 given two doses of AZD1222 and around 25 given two doses of MenACWY control vaccine. What the authors observed across the whole study: The 56-69-year group was small, and its depth increase did not reach significance, likely because of low power. Most participants were white British and females outnumbered males, and the authors suggested that clonal diversity may have been underestimated. The whole spike protein was spanned by vaccine-associated CD4 TCRs, and dominant responses were seen in regions 160-218 and 743-854. After two AZD1222 doses, spike-specific TCR breadth and depth were significantly higher than at day 0 and than in MenACWY recipients. Because no day 14 peak-response samples were available, the repertoires could be characterized only after the peak T cell response. Reportedly, almost half of the unique spike-specific TCRs recognized epitopes lying outside the regions that are mutated in the B.1.351 and B.1.1.7 variants. Conclusions about previously exposed vaccinees are limited, since just five or six AZD1222 recipients were seropositive for SARS-CoV-2 at baseline.

In the case of this clone: What this receptor recognizes is not known. Base qualities are missing; no much larger clone stands one base away.

The junction carries 17 bases between V and J, which are trimmed by 3 bases and 2 bases respectively. CDR1 and CDR2, looked up from the germline V gene, are KGHSH and LQKENI. Including the terminal cysteine and phenylalanine, the CDR3 comprises 17 residues. The kept DNA is CDR3 alone, 51 bases in frame from the first base. The CDR3 regions of human TCRbeta chains were subjected to immunosequencing. Under the source paper's analysis protocol: TCRs in the repertoires were matched against a reference library of SARS-CoV-2-specific TCRs that had been generated with the MIRA antigen-specificity platform. Breadth was defined as the fraction of unique TCRs that were SARS-CoV-2-associated. Depth was defined as the fraction of total T cells that were SARS-CoV-2-associated. Using the MIRA data, each spike-specific TCR was assigned both to the spike region to which the TCR was reactive and to a CD4 or CD8 class. Log10-transformed breadth and depth values were compared by one-way ANOVA with Sidak's multiple comparisons tests. The source is immuneACCESS, and TCRdb retained only in-frame sequences with V and J called. Part of the clones is not carried over; for the studies checked, unresolved V genes explain less than half of this, and the remainder is unexplained. That table gives V, J and clone size, and the DNA gave D and trimming. Recorded for this sample are around 150,000 clones; 80% to 95% of them occurred a single time. Of the sample, approximately 1.4% is held by the ten largest clones.

The time point label corresponds to: baseline before first vaccination. Samples from vaccinated people were obtained from the UK trials COV001 and COV002, which included a single-blind randomized controlled phase 2/3 trial of AZD1222 (ChAdOx1 nCoV-19) in healthy adults. For TCRbeta chain sequencing, PBMC samples from trial participants were taken at day 0 and at day 28 after the second dose. The V and J genes are TRBV18 and TRBJ1-5; the D gene assignment is ambiguous. The TCR sequence derives from an adult in good health. Material: peripheral blood, obtained on day 0 of AZD1222 vaccination. In nucleotides, the sequence is TGTGCCAGCTCACCGATGGAAGGGAACTTGGGCAATCAGCCCCAGCATTTT. Protein translation: CASSPMEGNLGNQPQHF.